This TCR beta chain stems from a study of T cell changes during pregnancy in multiple sclerosis. The CDR3 is made up of 15 amino acids. CDR1 is SGHNT, CDR2 YYREEE, per germline (reference sequence). Trimming took 2 bases from V and 3 from J; bases not matched to a gene: 5. The method was immunoSEQ multiplex PCR; TCRdb's version includes in-frame clones alone and lacks a portion of them. The sample includes about 42,000 clones, around 90% of them seen just once. The receptor's source is a female donor in good health, enrolled as a control in a pregnancy study. This sample comprised CD4+ T cells from peripheral blood mononuclear cells, obtained after pregnancy. The rearrangement links TRBV5-4 to TRBJ2-3, with 8 bases fitting TRBD2. The CDR3 spells CASSFKRGMTDTQYF. The CDR3 DNA is TGTGCCAGCAGCTTTAAGCGGGGGATGACAGATACGCAGTATTTT.